This TCR beta chain was observed in a study of blood T cell repertoires in COVID-19. At the level of the study: Acute and convalescent COVID-19 specimens originated in the United States, Italy and Spain. Sources were T cells, B-cell-depleted T cells, or PBMCs; the material itself was cDNA or gDNA.

The CDR3 totals 12 residues. Trimming cost V 6 bases and J 4 bases, with 10 bases left between them. The data were produced by immunoSEQ multiplex PCR, yet TCRdb's version contains in-frame clones alone and is incomplete. The data show 210,000 or so clones, approximately 91% seen once. What was sequenced was peripheral blood. The TCR was taken from a woman aged 40 to 50 who had recovered from COVID-19. This chain joins TRBV12-3 or TRBV12-4 and TRBJ2-7; D ambiguous. CDR3 bases: TGTGCCAGCAGGACCCGACATTACGAGCAGTACTTC. As protein: CASRTRHYEQYF.